These 9 T cell receptor beta chains share one sample of origin, sequenced in a study of shared clonotypes between healthy human individuals. The data were produced by immunoSEQ multiplex PCR, yet TCRdb's version contains in-frame clones alone and is incomplete. The repertoire consists of about 2,500,000 clones, with roughly nine tenths occurring once and the leading ten covering roughly 0.14%. The source material was naive CD4+ T cells sorted from blood. The subset denotes: CD45RA+ positively selected. These receptors were taken from a man aged 18-30 years in good health.

The chain's CDR3 is CASGWDVYGYTF. CDR3 in DNA: TGTGCCAGCGGGTGGGACGTCTATGGCTACACCTTC. V and J are TRBV2 and TRBJ1-2, with TRBD1 as a possible D gene (5 bases). Trimming took 8 bases from V and 4 from J, leaving 11 bases between them. Germline CDR1 is SNHLY and CDR2 is FYNNEI. The CDR3 runs to 12 residues.

This chain's CDR3 is CASSAAGTGGWYGNEKLFF. Here the CDR3 DNA reads TGTGCCAGCAGCGCCGCCGGGACAGGGGGCTGGTATGGTAATGAAAAACTGTTTTTT. The V and J genes are TRBV9 and TRBJ1-4; 12 bases are shared with TRBD1. Trimming took 3 bases from V and 4 from J; bases not matched to a gene: 13. The length of the CDR3 is 19 residues. CDR1 and CDR2 from the germline V gene are SGDLS and YYNGEE. The full variable domain, with the rest looked up from reference TRBV9 and TRBJ1-4, is DSGVTQTPKHLITATGQRVTLRCSPRSGDLSVYWYQQSLDQGLQFLIQYYNGEERAKGNILERFSAQQFPDLHSELNLSSLELGDSALYFCASSAAGTGGWYGNEKLFFGSGTQLSVL.

This rearrangement joins TRBV6-1 to TRBJ1-2, with 8 positions matching TRBD1. Germline loops: CDR1 MNHNS, CDR2 SASEGT. J lost 4 bases, V lost 7 bases, and 11 bases had no gene match. This CDR3 has 15 amino acids. The CDR3 DNA reads TGTGCCAGCACTCGACAGGGGTCGGGCATCTATGGCTACACCTTC. Translated, it gives CASTRQGSGIYGYTF.

The chain recombines TRBV18 with TRBJ1-5, with a possible D match to TRBD1 (6 bases). The V and J ends lost 2 bases and 3 bases respectively, with 17 bases between them. The CDR3 covers 17 residues. Germline assignment: CDR1 KGHSH and CDR2 LQKENI. The chain's CDR3 is CASSPSQGPSANQPQHF. The CDR3 DNA reads TGTGCCAGCTCACCAAGCCAGGGGCCCTCCGCCAATCAGCCCCAGCATTTT.

V is TRBV19 and J is TRBJ2-5; 8 bases fit TRBD2. From germline, CDR1 is LNHDA and CDR2 SQIVND (reference sequence). Losses at the gene ends were 1 base for V and 5 bases for J; bases not matched to a gene: 9. The CDR3 runs 16 residues. The DNA for the CDR3 is TGTGCCAGTAGTATAGCGAGCGGGAGTTTGGGGGAGACCCAGTACTTC. Amino acids: CASSIASGSLGETQYF.

The chain employs TRBV14 and TRBJ1-4; D is perhaps TRBD1 (6 bases). The CDR3 is made up of 14 amino acids. V lost 5 bases and J lost 5, with 12 bases in between. Germline V gene data show CDR1 as SGHDN and CDR2 as FVKESK. The CDR3 reads CASSLQGWNEKLFF. CDR3 nucleotides: TGTGCCAGCAGCTTACAGGGATGGAATGAAAAACTGTTTTTT.

The V gene is TRBV28, the J gene TRBJ2-7, with 9 positions matching TRBD1. Germline V CDR1 and CDR2: MDHEN, SYDVKM. After removal of 4 bases from V and 3 bases from J, the junction contained 13 bases not matched to a gene. The CDR3 runs to 17 residues. CDR3 loop: CASSSSYGTGTGYEQYF. The CDR3 region has the DNA TGTGCCAGCAGTTCCAGTTACGGGACAGGGACAGGCTACGAGCAGTACTTC.

The chain combines TRBV28 with TRBJ2-5; D uncertain. The CDR3 has 14 residues. Germline CDR1 reads MDHEN; CDR2 reads SYDVKM. V lost 4 bases, J lost 5 bases, and 14 bases lay in between. The CDR3 DNA reads TGTGCCAGCAGTTCCGGGTCACTGGGGGAGACCCAGTACTTC. It codes for CASSSGSLGETQYF.

The rearrangement uses TRBV11-3 and TRBJ2-3; tentative D call: TRBD2 (5 bases). Germline-derived CDR1 and CDR2 are SGHNT and YENEEA. V dropped 3 bases and J dropped 0 bases, with 10 bases sitting between them. The CDR3 is 15 amino acids. DNA of the CDR3: TGTGCCAGCAGCTTGGGTGGGGAGAGCACAGATACGCAGTATTTT. Its translation is CASSLGGESTDTQYF.